This paragraph reports one T cell receptor (beta chain). It has no known antigen specificity. Per-base qualities were not stored, and no clone one base away is much larger. The entry originates in a study of cytotoxic CD8 clonotypes in ibrutinib-treated CLL (dated by TCRdb to the early 2020s). For the study in its entirety: In this cohort, around 15 patients were treatment-naive and approximately 10 were relapsed/refractory, while fewer than 18 had unmutated IGHV. Partial responses were observed in about 25 patients and complete responses in 2; after a median follow-up of around 68 months, remission was maintained in approximately 15 patients and progression was observed in approximately 12. Samples at response were collected after a median of about 11 months of treatment, with a range of roughly 6 to 40 months. On average, each sample had a few hundred thousand productive templates and about 89,000 productive rearrangements. Of the roughly 81 people in the trial, around 25 had longitudinal samples available. Cryopreserved peripheral blood mononuclear cells were obtained prior to treatment, at the time of response, and at either disease progression or sustained remission. Patients were still on ibrutinib when every remission and progressive disease sample was collected.

For TCR beta library preparation, roughly 2.2 micrograms of genomic DNA were isolated from cryopreserved PBMCs. Longitudinal blood samples from CLL patients on ibrutinib monotherapy underwent high-throughput TCR beta sequencing. The patients took part in an open-label, single-center phase 2 trial of ibrutinib monotherapy. What the research found in general, with its limitations: Baseline clonality was found to be higher than that of age-matched healthy donors and was strongly correlated with circulating CD8+ T-cell counts. Public clonotypes were rare and either shrank or stayed stable during treatment, and the rise in clonality at ibrutinib response reflected expansion of private clonotypes. Sampling times were not matched between patients in sustained remission and patients whose disease was progressing, and lymph node repertoires were not examined. An increase in clonality was observed at ibrutinib response, with clonality remaining stable during sustained remission and falling back toward baseline at progression.

Each clonotype received, on average, around 10x coverage in deep resolution sequencing performed on a MiSeq, where the target depth lay between 1 in 1 million and 1 in 200,000 T cells. TCR beta libraries were generated with the immunoSEQ hsTCRB Kit. From the authors' description of their analysis: The data were analyzed with ImmunoSEQ Analyzer and ImmunoSEQ Data Assistant, and V, D and J gene assignments followed IMGT definitions. Clonality was computed as one minus normalized Shannon entropy of productive rearrangement frequencies, ranging from 0 to 1. Only overrepresented clonotypes making up at least 0.05% of the repertoire of each patient were included in the public clonotype analysis. Some 13 repertoires from age-matched healthy donors, obtained from immuneACCESS, served as clonality controls. TCRdb retrieved this table from immuneACCESS and kept in-frame rearrangements only. Not all clones are present; in checked studies, unresolved V genes account for under half, and no reason is known for the remainder. The V and J calls and the clone size are those of that table, but D and trimming were determined from the DNA. This sample comprises 150,000 or so clones, around 82% of them detected only once. The ten largest make up roughly 7.6% of the sample.

The receptor was isolated from a human donor with chronic lymphocytic leukemia. This specimen was PBMCs, taken after 36 months of ibrutinib treatment.

CDR3 protein: CASSFPGRIFYEQYF. The bases read TGTGCCAGCAGCTTCCCGGGACGGATTTTCTACGAGCAGTACTTC. The V and J segments used are TRBV7-2 and TRBJ2-7, with the D assignment possibly TRBD1 or TRBD2, given 5 matching bases for each. In the germline V gene, CDR1 corresponds to SGHTA and CDR2 to FQGNSA. The CDR3 contains 15 residues, cysteine and phenylalanine counted. Only the CDR3 DNA stays, 45 bases, in frame from base 1. V is shortened by 3 bases, J by 3 bases, and the region joining them spans 15 bases.